This TCR beta chain was recorded in a study of T cell repertoires in cytomegalovirus infection. As regards this clonotype: Its antigen is undetermined.

TCRdb reanalysed the reads using MiXCR and keeps one entry per CDR3 protein. The table includes approximately 770,000 distinct CDR3 sequences, about 27% detected once. Between the trimmed V and J ends, which lost 9 bases and 18 bases, there was a span of 18 bases. CDR3 size: 11 residues. Looked up from germline, CDR1 is MNHEY and CDR2 is SMNVEV (reference sequence). Study-wide results and caveats: Identification of carriers of CMV plus the relevant HLA was performed using cumulative public TCR beta family frequency.

The material was cultured CD8+ T cells from PBMCs, obtained from culture after CMV antigen stimulation. V is TRBV27 and J is TRBJ1-6, with TRBD1 as a possible D gene (5 bases). This receptor was taken from a human donor in good health (CMV status not recorded). Some clones in this sample may be carry-over from other donors' samples. CDR3 nucleotides: TGTGCCAGTAGCGACGGGACCCACTACCACTTT. Translating it yields CASSDGTHYHF.